This section outlines one TCR beta chain sequence together with its context. What it binds is not known. The CDR3 spans 14 residues. With 2 bases removed from V and 2 bases from J, the gap between germline ends came to 10 bases. The V gene's germline CDR1 is LNHNV and CDR2 YYDKDF (reference sequence). The sample originates from a study of cytomegalovirus exposure and HLA in healthy donors. General observations from the study: High sensitivity and specificity were reportedly achieved when the classifier diagnosed cytomegalovirus status. The records held CMV serostatus as the only immune exposure information.

All donors participated as healthy donors of bone marrow. Sampled while nominally healthy, donors likely had unrecorded immune exposures. Vbeta (60) and Jbeta (13) primers were used in the PCR. Method: immunoSEQ multiplex PCR; TCRdb's copy keeps in-frame clones and lacks some. The table shows roughly 170,000 clones, with about 75% occurring only once. The sequenced material came from PBMCs. V gene TRBV15 combines with J gene TRBJ2-7; D perhaps matches TRBD1 (6 bases). The sequence derives from a female donor in good health and CMV-seronegative. The CDR3 sequence is CATSRRTAPYEQYF. CDR3 nucleotides: TGTGCCACCAGCAGAAGGACAGCCCCCTACGAGCAGTACTTC.